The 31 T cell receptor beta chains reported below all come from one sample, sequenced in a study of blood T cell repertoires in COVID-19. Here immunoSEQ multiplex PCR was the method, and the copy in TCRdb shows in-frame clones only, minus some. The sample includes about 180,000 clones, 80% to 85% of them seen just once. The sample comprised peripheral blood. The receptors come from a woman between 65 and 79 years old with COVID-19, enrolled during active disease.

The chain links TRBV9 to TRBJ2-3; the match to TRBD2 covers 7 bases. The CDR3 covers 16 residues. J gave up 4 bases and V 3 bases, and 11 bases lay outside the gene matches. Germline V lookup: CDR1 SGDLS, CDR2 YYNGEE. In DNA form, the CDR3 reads TGTGCCAGCAGCGCGAATTGGGGCGGGAGCGCAGATACGCAGTATTTT. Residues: CASSANWGGSADTQYF.

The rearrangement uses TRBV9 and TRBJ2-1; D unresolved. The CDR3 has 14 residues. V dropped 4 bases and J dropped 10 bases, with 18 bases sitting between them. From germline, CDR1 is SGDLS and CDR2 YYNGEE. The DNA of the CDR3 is TGTGCCAGCAGCCTGACGCCCCGGGTGAGGGAGCAGTTCTTC. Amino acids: CASSLTPRVREQFF.

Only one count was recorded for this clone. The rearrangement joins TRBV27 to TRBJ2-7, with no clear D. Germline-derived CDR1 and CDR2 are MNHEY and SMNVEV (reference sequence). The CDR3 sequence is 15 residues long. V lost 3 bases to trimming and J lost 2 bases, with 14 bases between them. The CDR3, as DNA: TGTGCCAGCAGTTTTATAACAGAGCATACCTACGAGCAGTACTTC. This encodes CASSFITEHTYEQYF.

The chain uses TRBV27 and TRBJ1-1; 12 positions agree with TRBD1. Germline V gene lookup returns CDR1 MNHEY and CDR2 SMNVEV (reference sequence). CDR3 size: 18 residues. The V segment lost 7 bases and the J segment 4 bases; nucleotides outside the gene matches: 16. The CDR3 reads CASTSGPGQGAVGTEAFF. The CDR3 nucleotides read TGTGCCAGCACCTCGGGGCCGGGACAGGGGGCGGTGGGCACTGAAGCTTTCTTT.

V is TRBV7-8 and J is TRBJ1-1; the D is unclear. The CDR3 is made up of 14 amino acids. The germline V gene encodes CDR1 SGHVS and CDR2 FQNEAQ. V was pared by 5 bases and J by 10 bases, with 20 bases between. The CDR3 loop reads CASSLGDALERAFF. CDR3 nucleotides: TGTGCCAGCAGCCTAGGAGACGCTCTAGAGAGAGCTTTCTTT.

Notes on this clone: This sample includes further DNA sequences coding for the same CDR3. The DNA of the CDR3 is TGTGCCAGCAGTTACCGGGGGACAGATACGCAGTATTTT. Translated: CASSYRGTDTQYF. V and J are TRBV6-2 or TRBV6-3 and TRBJ2-3; D possibly corresponds to TRBD2 (6 bases). Trimming left V 2 bases short and J 3 bases short, with 6 bases between. The CDR3 is 13 residues long. Germline-derived CDR1 and CDR2 are MNHEY and SVGEGT.

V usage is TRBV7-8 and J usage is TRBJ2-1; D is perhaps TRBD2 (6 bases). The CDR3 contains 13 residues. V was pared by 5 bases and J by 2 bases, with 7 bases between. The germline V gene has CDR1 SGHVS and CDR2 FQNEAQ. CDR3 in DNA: TGTGCCAGCAGCCGACTAGCCTACAATGAGCAGTTCTTC. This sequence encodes CASSRLAYNEQFF.

CDR3 in amino acids: CASSPTLSSSFSGNTIYF. DNA for the CDR3: TGTGCCAGCAGTCCCACTCTCTCTTCATCGTTCTCTGGAAACACCATATATTTT. The chain recombines TRBV6-6 with TRBJ1-3; D not resolved. Trimming removed 5 bases from V and 0 bases from J, with 20 bases in between. Per germline, CDR1 MNHNY and CDR2 SVGAGI (reference sequence). CDR3 length: 18 residues.

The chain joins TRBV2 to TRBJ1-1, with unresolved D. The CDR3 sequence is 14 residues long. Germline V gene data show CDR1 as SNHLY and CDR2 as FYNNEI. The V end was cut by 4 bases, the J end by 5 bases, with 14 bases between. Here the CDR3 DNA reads TGTGCCAGCAGTGCTAATAGGGCGGGGACTGAAGCTTTCTTT. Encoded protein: CASSANRAGTEAFF.

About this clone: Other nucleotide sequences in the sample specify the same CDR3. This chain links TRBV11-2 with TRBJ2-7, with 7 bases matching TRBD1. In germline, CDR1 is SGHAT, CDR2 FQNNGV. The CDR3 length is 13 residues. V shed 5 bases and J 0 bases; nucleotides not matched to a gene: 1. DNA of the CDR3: TGTGCCAGCAGCCGGGACAGCTCCTACGAGCAGTACTTC. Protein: CASSRDSSYEQYF.

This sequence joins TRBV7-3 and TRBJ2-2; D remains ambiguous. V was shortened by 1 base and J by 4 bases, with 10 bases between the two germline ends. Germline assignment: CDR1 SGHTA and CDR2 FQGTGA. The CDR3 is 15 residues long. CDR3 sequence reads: CASSLMISGTGELFF. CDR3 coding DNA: TGTGCCAGCAGCTTAATGATATCCGGCACCGGGGAGCTGTTTTTT.

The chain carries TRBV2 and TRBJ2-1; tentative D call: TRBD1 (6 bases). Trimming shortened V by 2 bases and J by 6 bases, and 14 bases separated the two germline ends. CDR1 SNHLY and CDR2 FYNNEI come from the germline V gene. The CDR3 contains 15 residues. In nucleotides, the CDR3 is TGTGCCAGCAGTGAACGTGGACAGTTAGGCAATGAGCAGTTCTTC. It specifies CASSERGQLGNEQFF.

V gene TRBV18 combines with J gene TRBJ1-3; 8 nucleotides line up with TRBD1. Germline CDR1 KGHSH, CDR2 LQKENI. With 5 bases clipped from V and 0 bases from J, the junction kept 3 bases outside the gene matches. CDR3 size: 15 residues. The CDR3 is CASSADRGSGNTIYF. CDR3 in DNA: TGTGCCAGCTCAGCCGACAGGGGCTCTGGAAACACCATATATTTT.

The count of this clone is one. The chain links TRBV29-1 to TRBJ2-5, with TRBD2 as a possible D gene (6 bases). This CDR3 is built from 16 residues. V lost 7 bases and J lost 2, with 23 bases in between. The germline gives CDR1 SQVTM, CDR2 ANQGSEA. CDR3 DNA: TGCAGCGACCGGGACTTCACTAGTGTGGCACAAGAGACCCAGTACTTC. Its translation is CSDRDFTSVAQETQYF.

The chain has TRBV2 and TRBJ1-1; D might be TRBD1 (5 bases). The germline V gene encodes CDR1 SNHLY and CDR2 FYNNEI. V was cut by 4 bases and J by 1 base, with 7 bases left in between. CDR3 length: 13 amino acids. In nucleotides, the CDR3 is TGTGCCAGCAGTGCCCAGGGGAACACTGAAGCTTTCTTT. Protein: CASSAQGNTEAFF.

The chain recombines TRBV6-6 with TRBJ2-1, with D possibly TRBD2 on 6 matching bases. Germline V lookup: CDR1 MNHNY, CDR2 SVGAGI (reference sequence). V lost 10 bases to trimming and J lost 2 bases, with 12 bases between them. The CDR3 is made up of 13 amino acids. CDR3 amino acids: CAIREIPYNEQFF. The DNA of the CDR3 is TGTGCCATACGGGAGATCCCCTACAATGAGCAGTTCTTC.

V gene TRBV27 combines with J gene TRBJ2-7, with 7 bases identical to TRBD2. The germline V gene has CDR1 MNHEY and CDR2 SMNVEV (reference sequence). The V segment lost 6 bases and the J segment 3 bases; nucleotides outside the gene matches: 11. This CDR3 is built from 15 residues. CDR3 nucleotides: TGTGCCAGCAGGTACGGCGCGGGAGCTAACTACGAGCAGTACTTC. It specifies CASRYGAGANYEQYF.

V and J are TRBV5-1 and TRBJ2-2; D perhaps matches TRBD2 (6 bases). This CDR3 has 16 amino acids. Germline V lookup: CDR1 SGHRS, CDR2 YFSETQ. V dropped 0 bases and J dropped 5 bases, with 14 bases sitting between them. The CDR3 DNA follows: TGCGCCAGCAGCTTGGAGCCGGGAGTGGGTACCGGGGAGCTGTTTTTT. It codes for CASSLEPGVGTGELFF.

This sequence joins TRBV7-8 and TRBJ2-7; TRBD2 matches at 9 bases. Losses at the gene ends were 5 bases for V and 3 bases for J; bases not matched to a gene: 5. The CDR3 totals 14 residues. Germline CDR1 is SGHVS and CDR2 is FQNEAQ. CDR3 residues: CASSPGTSFYEQYF. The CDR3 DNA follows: TGTGCCAGCAGCCCCGGGACTAGCTTCTACGAGCAGTACTTC. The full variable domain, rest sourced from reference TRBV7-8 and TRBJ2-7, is GAGVSQSPRYKVAKRGQDVALRCDPISGHVSLFWYQQALGQGPEFLTYFQNEAQLDKSGLPSDRFFAERPEGSVSTLKIQRTQQEDSAVYLCASSPGTSFYEQYFGPGTRLTVT.

The CDR3 DNA reads as TGTGCCAGCAGTTTTGGAGGCGAGCAGTACTTC. It yields the protein CASSFGGEQYF. The chain carries TRBV12-3 or TRBV12-4 and TRBJ2-7; D is possibly TRBD2 (5 bases). CDR3 length equals 11 residues. V lost 3 bases to trimming and J lost 6 bases, with 6 bases between them.

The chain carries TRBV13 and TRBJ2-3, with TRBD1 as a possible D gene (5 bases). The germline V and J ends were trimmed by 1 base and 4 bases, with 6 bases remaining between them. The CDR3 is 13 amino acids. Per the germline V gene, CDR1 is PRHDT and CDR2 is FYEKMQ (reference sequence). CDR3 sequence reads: CASSLEGADTQYF. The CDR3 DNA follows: TGTGCCAGCAGCTTAGAAGGGGCAGATACGCAGTATTTT.

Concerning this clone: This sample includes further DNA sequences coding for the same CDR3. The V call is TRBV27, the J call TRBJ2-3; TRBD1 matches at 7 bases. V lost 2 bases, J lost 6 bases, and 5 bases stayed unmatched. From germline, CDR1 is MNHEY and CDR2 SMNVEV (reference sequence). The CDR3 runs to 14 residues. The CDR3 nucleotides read TGTGCCAGCAGTTTAGCCAGGGGGACGGATACGCAGTATTTT. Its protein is CASSLARGTDTQYF.

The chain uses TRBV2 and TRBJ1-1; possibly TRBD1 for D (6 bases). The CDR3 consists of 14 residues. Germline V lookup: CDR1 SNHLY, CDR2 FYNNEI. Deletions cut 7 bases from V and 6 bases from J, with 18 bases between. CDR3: CASTLEGGRSEAFF. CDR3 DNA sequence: TGTGCCAGCACCTTAGAAGGGGGTAGGTCTGAAGCTTTCTTT.

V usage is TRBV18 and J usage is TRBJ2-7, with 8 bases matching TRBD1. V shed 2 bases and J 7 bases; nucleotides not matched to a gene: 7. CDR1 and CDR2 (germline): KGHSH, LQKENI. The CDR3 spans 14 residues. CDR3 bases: TGTGCCAGCTCACCAGGGCCAGGGGGCTTGGAGCAGTACTTC. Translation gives CASSPGPGGLEQYF.

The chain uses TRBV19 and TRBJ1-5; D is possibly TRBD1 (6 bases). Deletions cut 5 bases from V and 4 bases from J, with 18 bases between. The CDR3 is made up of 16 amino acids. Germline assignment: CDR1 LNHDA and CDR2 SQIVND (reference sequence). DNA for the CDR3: TGTGCCAGTAGTCTGGCAGGGGTAGTTGGTAATCAGCCCCAGCATTTT. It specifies CASSLAGVVGNQPQHF. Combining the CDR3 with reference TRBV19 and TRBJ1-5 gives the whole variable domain DGGITQSPKYLFRKEGQNVTLSCEQNLNHDAMYWYRQDPGQGLRLIYYSQIVNDFQKGDIAEGYSVSREKKESFPLTVTSAQKNPTAFYLCASSLAGVVGNQPQHFGDGTRLSIL.

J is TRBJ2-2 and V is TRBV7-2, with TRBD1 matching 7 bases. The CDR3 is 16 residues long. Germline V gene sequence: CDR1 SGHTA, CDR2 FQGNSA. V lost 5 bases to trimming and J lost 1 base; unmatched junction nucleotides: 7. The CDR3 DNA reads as TGTGCCAGCAGCCCTTGGGGGACAGTGAACACCGGGGAGCTGTTTTTT. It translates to CASSPWGTVNTGELFF.

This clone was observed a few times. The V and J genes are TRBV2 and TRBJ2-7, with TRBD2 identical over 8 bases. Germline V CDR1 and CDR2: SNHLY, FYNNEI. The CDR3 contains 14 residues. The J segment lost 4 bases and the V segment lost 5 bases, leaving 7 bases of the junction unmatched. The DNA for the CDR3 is TGTGCCAGCAGTTCGGCGGGAGGAAGGTACGAGCAGTACTTC. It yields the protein CASSSAGGRYEQYF.

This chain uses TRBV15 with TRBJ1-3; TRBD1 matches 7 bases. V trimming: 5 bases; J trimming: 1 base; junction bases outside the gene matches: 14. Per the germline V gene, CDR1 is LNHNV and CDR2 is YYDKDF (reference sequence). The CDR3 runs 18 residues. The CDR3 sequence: CATSGRTGQLGSGNTIYF. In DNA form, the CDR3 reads TGTGCCACCAGCGGACGAACGGGACAGTTGGGATCTGGAAACACCATATATTTT.

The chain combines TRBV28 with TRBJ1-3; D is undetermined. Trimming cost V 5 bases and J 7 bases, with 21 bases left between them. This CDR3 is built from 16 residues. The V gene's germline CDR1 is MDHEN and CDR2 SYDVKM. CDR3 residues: CASSRRAERAGNTIYF. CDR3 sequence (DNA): TGTGCCAGCAGTAGGAGGGCGGAGCGAGCCGGGAACACCATATATTTT.

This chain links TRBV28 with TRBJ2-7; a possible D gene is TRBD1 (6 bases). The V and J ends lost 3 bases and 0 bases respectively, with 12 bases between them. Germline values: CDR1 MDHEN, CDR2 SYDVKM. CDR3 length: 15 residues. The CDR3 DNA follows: TGTGCCAGCAGTTTGAGGACAGTGAGCTCCTACGAGCAGTACTTC. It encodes CASSLRTVSSYEQYF.

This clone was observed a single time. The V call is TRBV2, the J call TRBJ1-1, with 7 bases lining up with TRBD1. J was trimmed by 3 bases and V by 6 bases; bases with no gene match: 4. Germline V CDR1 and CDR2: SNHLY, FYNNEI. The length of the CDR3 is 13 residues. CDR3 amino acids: CASRTGLDTEAFF. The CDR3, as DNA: TGTGCCAGCAGGACAGGGCTCGACACTGAAGCTTTCTTT.